Listed here are 16 T cell receptor beta chains from one sample, sequenced in a study of early T cells in non-severe SARS-CoV-2 infection. Using its own MiXCR run on the 5' RACE reads, TCRdb lists one record per CDR3 protein. The sample contains about 64,000 distinct CDR3 sequences, approximately 8.8% of which appear only once. Sequenced material: whole blood, taken at baseline. The receptors stem from an adult who was a healthcare worker with PCR-confirmed SARS-CoV-2 infection or an uninfected control (not recorded which).

The chain joins TRBV18 to TRBJ2-7, with a weak D call TRBD1 (6 bases). The CDR3 spans 14 residues. V gave up 3 bases and J gave up 7 bases, with 16 bases separating them. Germline V CDR1 and CDR2: KGHSH, LQKENI. CDR3 sequence: CASSPPSDRGEQYF. The CDR3 nucleotides are TGTGCCAGCTCACCCCCTTCGGACAGAGGGGAGCAGTACTTC.

This clonotype was observed many times. The CDR3 DNA sequence: TGCAGTGCTAGAGATAAGGGGAGAGGGGAGACCCAGTACTTC. Protein: CSARDKGRGETQYF. The V call is TRBV20-1, the J call TRBJ2-5; either TRBD1 or TRBD2 may supply D (5 bases each). Germline V gene sequence: CDR1 DFQATT, CDR2 SNEGSKA (reference sequence). V lost 0 bases and J 5 bases, leaving 13 bases between the germline ends. This CDR3 comprises 14 residues.

This clonotype has a count of ten or more. The rearrangement links TRBV20-1 to TRBJ2-1; 9 positions agree with TRBD1. J was trimmed by 3 bases and V by 4 bases; bases with no gene match: 7. The germline CDR1 and CDR2 sequences are DFQATT and SNEGSKA (reference sequence). The CDR3 sequence is 15 residues long. CDR3: CSANSGTGSYNEQFF. The CDR3 nucleotides are TGCAGTGCTAATTCCGGGACAGGGAGCTACAATGAGCAGTTCTTC.

V is TRBV10-2 and J is TRBJ1-1, with 9 nucleotides matching TRBD1. The CDR3 runs 13 residues. CDR1 WSHSY and CDR2 SAAADI come from the germline V gene. Losses at the gene ends were 1 base for V and 8 bases for J; bases not matched to a gene: 2. The CDR3 loop reads CASSEWGTGEAFF. The CDR3 nucleotides read TGCGCCAGCAGTGAGTGGGGGACAGGGGAAGCTTTCTTT.

This clonotype showed up many times. The chain joins TRBV5-4 to TRBJ2-1; tentative D call: TRBD1 (6 bases). The germline V gene encodes CDR1 SGHNT and CDR2 YYREEE (reference sequence). The CDR3 totals 17 residues. V lost 4 bases and J 6 bases, leaving 23 bases between the germline ends. Written as DNA, the CDR3 is TGTGCCAGCAGCCCGGTTTCGACTTACAGGGACGGCAATGAGCAGTTCTTC. Protein product: CASSPVSTYRDGNEQFF.

In this sample, this clonotype turned up a few times. This rearrangement joins TRBV3-1 to TRBJ2-6; D unclear. Germline values: CDR1 LGHDT, CDR2 YNNKEL (reference sequence). The CDR3 runs 13 residues. The ends were cut back, 4 bases at V and 4 bases at J, with 5 bases in the middle. The CDR3 DNA sequence: TGTGCCAGCAGCCTAGGGGGGGCCAACGTCCTGACTTTC. This gives the protein CASSLGGANVLTF.

The chain has TRBV2 and TRBJ2-5; 8 bases are a match to TRBD1. With 6 bases clipped from V and 2 bases from J, the junction kept 5 bases outside the gene matches. The V gene's germline CDR1 is SNHLY and CDR2 FYNNEI. The CDR3 has 14 amino acids. The CDR3 coding sequence is TGTGCCAGCAGCCGTGGGACAGGTCAAGAGACCCAGTACTTC. Translating gives CASSRGTGQETQYF.

This clonotype has at least ten counts. V gene TRBV12-5 combines with J gene TRBJ2-3; D is possibly TRBD2 (6 bases). The CDR3 runs to 15 residues. Germline CDR1 LGHNT, CDR2 FRNRAP. V was clipped by 2 bases and J by 0 bases, with 9 bases between them. The CDR3 sequence: CASGLSSGSTDTQYF. The CDR3 nucleotides are TGTGCTAGTGGTTTGAGTAGCGGTAGCACAGATACGCAGTATTTT.

The rearrangement joins TRBV14 to TRBJ1-1; D remains unclear. The CDR3 sequence is 13 residues long. Trimming cost V 0 bases and J 0 bases, with 2 bases left between them. The germline gives CDR1 SGHDN, CDR2 FVKESK. The CDR3 spells CASSQELNTEAFF. As DNA, the CDR3 is TGTGCCAGCAGCCAAGAATTGAACACTGAAGCTTTCTTT.

This clonotype occurred many times. The chain links TRBV2 to TRBJ1-5; the match to TRBD1 covers 7 bases. Per germline, CDR1 SNHLY and CDR2 FYNNEI. V dropped 6 bases and J dropped 6; count of bases not matched to a gene: 5. The length of the CDR3 is 13 residues. In DNA, the CDR3 is TGTGCCAGCAGATGGCAGGGGGTTCAGCCCCAGCATTTT. The encoded protein is CASRWQGVQPQHF.

This clonotype showed up many times. The chain carries TRBV2 and TRBJ2-1, with D maybe TRBD2 (6 bases). V dropped 6 bases and J dropped 4 bases, with 10 bases sitting between them. Germline V lookup: CDR1 SNHLY, CDR2 FYNNEI. This CDR3 comprises 13 residues. The CDR3 region has the DNA TGTGCCAGCAGGGAGGGAGAATACAATGAGCAGTTCTTC. It is translated as CASREGEYNEQFF.

This clonotype was counted ten times or more. The chain links TRBV6-4 to TRBJ1-2; 7 bases are a match to TRBD1. Germline CDR1 is MRHNA and CDR2 is SNTAGT. The CDR3 consists of 13 residues. Trimming took 6 bases from V and 4 from J; bases not matched to a gene: 5. CDR3 in amino acids: CASRGGTSYGYTF. CDR3 nucleotides: TGTGCCAGCAGAGGGGGCACAAGCTATGGCTACACCTTC.

This clonotype was detected ten times or more. The chain couples TRBV5-1 to TRBJ2-7; 12 bases agree with TRBD2. With V trimmed by 4 bases and J by 2 bases, 4 bases remained unmatched. The germline CDR1 and CDR2 sequences are SGHRS and YFSETQ. The CDR3 sequence is 15 residues long. The DNA of the CDR3 is TGCGCCAGCAGCCAAAGACTAGCGGGAGCCTACGAGCAGTACTTC. It encodes CASSQRLAGAYEQYF.

The chain couples TRBV2 to TRBJ2-3, with D possibly being TRBD2 (6 bases). The germline V gene encodes CDR1 SNHLY and CDR2 FYNNEI. The V and J ends lost 7 bases and 1 base respectively, with 12 bases between them. This CDR3 region has 14 residues. This CDR3 reads CASKPDYGTDTQYF. For the CDR3, the DNA is TGTGCCAGCAAACCGGACTACGGCACAGATACGCAGTATTTT.

This clonotype has ten or more counts. The chain is built from TRBV7-2 and TRBJ2-3; D not certain. The CDR3 covers 14 residues. V lost 1 base and J 4 bases, leaving 9 bases between the germline ends. The V gene's germline CDR1 is SGHTA and CDR2 FQGNSA. Here the CDR3 reads CASSLEPTSDTQYF. CDR3 nucleotide sequence: TGTGCCAGCAGCTTAGAACCCACGTCAGATACGCAGTATTTT.

The CDR3 loop reads CASSRGFSGRGETQYF. The CDR3 DNA follows: TGTGCCAGCAGCAGAGGGTTTAGCGGGAGGGGAGAGACCCAGTACTTC. The J gene is TRBJ2-5, the V gene TRBV7-2; 11 bases are a match to TRBD2. Germline-derived CDR1 and CDR2 are SGHTA and FQGNSA. With 5 bases clipped from V and 4 bases from J, the junction kept 9 bases outside the gene matches. The length of the CDR3 is 16 residues.